This TCR beta chain was captured by sequencing in a study of cytomegalovirus exposure and HLA in healthy donors. The trim removed 3 bases at V and 2 bases at J, leaving 7 bases unmatched. Germline assignment: CDR1 KGHSH and CDR2 LQKENI. The CDR3 extends over 16 amino acids. On this clone: As yet, its antigen is unknown.

Primers for the PCR totalled 60 Vbeta and 13 Jbeta. Clones were sequenced by immunoSEQ multiplex PCR, and TCRdb holds only the in-frame ones, with some missing. Of around 150,000 clones in the sample, approximately 61% are singletons; the top ten hold around 1.6%. Each donor's status was that of a healthy bone marrow donor. Nobody recorded the CMV serostatus of this donor. Study results and caveats: A likely sequencing artifact accounted for one observed cluster of highly shared sequence variants. Per a later analysis, HLA-associated TCR beta chains showed more clonal expansion than other, equally common TCR beta chains.

Sample: PBMCs. This clonotype was sampled from a human donor in good health. The genes are TRBV18 and TRBJ2-7, with 10 bases fitting TRBD1. The CDR3 spells CASSPSRDRGAYEQYF. The CDR3 DNA is TGTGCCAGCTCACCTTCCCGGGACAGGGGCGCCTACGAGCAGTACTTC. Drawing the rest from reference TRBV18 and TRBJ2-7, the complete variable domain is NAGVMQNPRHLVRRRGQEARLRCSPMKGHSHVYWYRQLPEEGLKFMVYLQKENIIDESGMPKERFSAEFPKEGPSILRIQQVVRGDSAAYFCASSPSRDRGAYEQYFGPGTRLTVT.